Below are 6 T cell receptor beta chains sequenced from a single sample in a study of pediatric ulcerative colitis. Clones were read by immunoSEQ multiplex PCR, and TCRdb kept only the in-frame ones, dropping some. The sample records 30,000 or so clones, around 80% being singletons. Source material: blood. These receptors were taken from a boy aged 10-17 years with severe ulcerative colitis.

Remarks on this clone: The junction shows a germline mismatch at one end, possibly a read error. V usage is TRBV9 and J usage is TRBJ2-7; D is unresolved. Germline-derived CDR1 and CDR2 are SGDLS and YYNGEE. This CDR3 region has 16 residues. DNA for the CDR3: TGTGCCAGCAGCGGAGCCTCGATAGGCCTGGGGTACGAGCAATACTTC. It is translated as CASSGASIGLGYEQYF. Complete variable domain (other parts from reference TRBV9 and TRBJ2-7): DSGVTQTPKHLITATGQRVTLRCSPRSGDLSVYWYQQSLDQGLQFLIQYYNGEERAKGNILERFSAQQFPDLHSELNLSSLELGDSALYFCASSGASIGLGYEQYFGPGTRLTVT.

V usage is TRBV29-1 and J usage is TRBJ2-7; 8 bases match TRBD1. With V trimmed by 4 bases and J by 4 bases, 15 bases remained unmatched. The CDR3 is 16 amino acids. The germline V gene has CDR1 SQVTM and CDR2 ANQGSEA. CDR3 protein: CSVAILDRALVYEQYF. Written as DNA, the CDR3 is TGCAGCGTTGCAATCTTGGACAGGGCATTGGTATACGAGCAGTACTTC.

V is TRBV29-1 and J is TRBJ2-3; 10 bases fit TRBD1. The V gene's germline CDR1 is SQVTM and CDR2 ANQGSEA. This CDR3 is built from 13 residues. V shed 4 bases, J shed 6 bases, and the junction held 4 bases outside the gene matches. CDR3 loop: CSVGDRGLDTQYF. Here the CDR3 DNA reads TGCAGCGTTGGGGACAGGGGATTGGATACGCAGTATTTT.

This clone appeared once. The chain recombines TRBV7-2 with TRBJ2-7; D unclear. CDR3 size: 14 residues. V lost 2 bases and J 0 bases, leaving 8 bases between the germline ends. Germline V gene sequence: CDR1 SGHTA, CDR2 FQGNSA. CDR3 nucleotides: TGTGCCAGCAGCTTAATAGGGAACTCCTACGAGCAGTACTTC. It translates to CASSLIGNSYEQYF.

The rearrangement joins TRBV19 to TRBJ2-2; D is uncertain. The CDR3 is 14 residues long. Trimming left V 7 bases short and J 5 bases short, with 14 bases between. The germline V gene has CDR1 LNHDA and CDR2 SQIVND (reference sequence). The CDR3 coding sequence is TGTGCCAGTACGAGTTCCGTCGGGACCGGGGAGCTGTTTTTT. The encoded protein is CASTSSVGTGELFF.

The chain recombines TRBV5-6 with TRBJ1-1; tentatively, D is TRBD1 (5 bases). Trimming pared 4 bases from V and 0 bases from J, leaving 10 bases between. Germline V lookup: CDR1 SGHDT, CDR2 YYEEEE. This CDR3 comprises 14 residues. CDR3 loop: CASSPGDLNTEAFF. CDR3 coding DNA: TGTGCCAGCAGCCCCGGGGACCTGAACACTGAAGCTTTCTTT.